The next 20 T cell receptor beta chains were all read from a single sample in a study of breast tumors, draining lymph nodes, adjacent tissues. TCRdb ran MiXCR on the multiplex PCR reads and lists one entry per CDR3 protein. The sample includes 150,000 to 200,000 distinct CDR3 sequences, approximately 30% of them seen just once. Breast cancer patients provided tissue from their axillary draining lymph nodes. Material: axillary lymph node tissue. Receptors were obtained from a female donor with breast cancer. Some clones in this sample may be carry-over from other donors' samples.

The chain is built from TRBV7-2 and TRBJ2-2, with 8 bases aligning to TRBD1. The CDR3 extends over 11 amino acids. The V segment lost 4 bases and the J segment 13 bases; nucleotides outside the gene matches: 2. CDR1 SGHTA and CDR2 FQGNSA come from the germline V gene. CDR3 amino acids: CASSSDRGLFF. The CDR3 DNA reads TGTGCCAGCAGCTCCGACAGGGGGCTGTTTTTT.

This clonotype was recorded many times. CDR3 DNA sequence: TGTGCCAGCAGTTCGACAGGGGGCTATAATTCACCCCTCCACTTT. Amino acid sequence: CASSSTGGYNSPLHF. The V and J genes are TRBV27 and TRBJ1-6; 9 positions match TRBD1. The CDR3 runs 15 residues. The J segment lost 3 bases and the V segment lost 4 bases, leaving 1 base of the junction unmatched. Germline assignment: CDR1 MNHEY and CDR2 SMNVEV (reference sequence).

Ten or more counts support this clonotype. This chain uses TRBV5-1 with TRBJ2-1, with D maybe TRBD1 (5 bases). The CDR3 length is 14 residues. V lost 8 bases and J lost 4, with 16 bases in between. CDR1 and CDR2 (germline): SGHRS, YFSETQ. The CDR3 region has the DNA TGCGCCAGTATAGGGGCCCCGACATACAATGAGCAGTTCTTC. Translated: CASIGAPTYNEQFF. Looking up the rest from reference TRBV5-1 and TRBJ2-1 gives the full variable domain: KAGVTQTPRYLIKTRGQQVTLSCSPISGHRSVSWYQQTPGQGLQFLFEYFSETQRNKGNFPGRFSGRQFSNSRSEMNVSTLELGDSALYLCASIGAPTYNEQFFGPGTRLTVL.

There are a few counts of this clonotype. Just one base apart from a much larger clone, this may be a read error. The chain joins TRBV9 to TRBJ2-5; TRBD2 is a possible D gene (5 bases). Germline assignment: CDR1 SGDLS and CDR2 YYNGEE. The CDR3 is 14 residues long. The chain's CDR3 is CASSPGPVWETQSF. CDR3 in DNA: TGTGCCAGCAGCCCGGGCCCCGTTTGGGAGACCCAGTCCTTC. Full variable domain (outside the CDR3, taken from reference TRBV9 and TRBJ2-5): DSGVTQTPKHLITATGQRVTLRCSPRSGDLSVYWYQQSLDQGLQFLIQYYNGEERAKGNILERFSAQQFPDLHSELNLSSLELGDSALYFCASSPGPVWETQSFGPGTRLLVL.

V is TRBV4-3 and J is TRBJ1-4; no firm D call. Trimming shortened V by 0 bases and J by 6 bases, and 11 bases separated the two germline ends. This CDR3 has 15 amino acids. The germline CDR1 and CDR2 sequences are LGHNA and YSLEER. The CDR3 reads CASSQDQRGDEKLFF. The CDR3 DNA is TGCGCCAGCAGCCAAGATCAGCGGGGAGATGAAAAACTGTTTTTT.

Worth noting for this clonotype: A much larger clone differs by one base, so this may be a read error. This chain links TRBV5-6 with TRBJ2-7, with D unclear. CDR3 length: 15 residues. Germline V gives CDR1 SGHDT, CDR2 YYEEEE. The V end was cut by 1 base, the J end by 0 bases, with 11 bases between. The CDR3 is CASSLSPPSSYEQYF. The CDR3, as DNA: TGTGCCAGCAGCTTGTCCCCCCCCAGCTCCTACGAGCAGTACTTC.

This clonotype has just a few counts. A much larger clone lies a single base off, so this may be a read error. CDR3 in amino acids: CSARSSGEASEQYF. The CDR3 DNA reads TGCAGTGCTAGGTCGAGCGGGGAAGCGTCCGAGCAGTACTTC. The chain employs TRBV20-1 and TRBJ2-7; TRBD2 matches at 7 bases. The germline CDR1 and CDR2 sequences are DFQATT and SNEGSKA (reference sequence). This CDR3 has 14 amino acids. V lost 3 bases and J lost 6; bases outside the gene matches: 11.

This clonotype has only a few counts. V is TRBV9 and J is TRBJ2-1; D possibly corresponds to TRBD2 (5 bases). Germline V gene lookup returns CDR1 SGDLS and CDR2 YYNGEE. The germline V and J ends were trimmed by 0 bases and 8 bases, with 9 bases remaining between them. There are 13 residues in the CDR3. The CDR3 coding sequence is TGTGCCAGCAGCGTAGAGCTGGGAGATGAGCAGTTCTTC. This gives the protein CASSVELGDEQFF.

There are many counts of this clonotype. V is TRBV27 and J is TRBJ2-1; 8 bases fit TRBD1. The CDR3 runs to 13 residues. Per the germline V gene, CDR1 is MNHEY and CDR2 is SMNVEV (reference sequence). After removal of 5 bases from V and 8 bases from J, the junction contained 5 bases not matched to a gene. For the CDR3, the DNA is TGTGCCAGCAGTCCTTGGACAGGGCATGAGCAGTTCTTC. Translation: CASSPWTGHEQFF.

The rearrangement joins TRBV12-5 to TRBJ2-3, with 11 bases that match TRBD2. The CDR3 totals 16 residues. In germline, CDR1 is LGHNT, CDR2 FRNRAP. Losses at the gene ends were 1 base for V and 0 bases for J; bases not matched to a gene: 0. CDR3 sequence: CASGLGTSGSTDTQYF. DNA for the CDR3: TGTGCTAGTGGTTTGGGGACTAGCGGGAGCACAGATACGCAGTATTTT.

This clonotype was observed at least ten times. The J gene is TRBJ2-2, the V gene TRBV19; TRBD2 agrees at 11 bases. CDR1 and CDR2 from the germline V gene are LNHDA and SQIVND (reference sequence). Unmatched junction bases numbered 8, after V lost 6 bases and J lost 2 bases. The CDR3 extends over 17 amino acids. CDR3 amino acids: CASRLSGGASNTGELFF. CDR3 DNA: TGTGCCAGTAGGCTTAGCGGGGGGGCGTCCAACACCGGGGAGCTGTTTTTT. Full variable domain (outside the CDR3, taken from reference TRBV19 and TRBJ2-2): DGGITQSPKYLFRKEGQNVTLSCEQNLNHDAMYWYRQDPGQGLRLIYYSQIVNDFQKGDIAEGYSVSREKKESFPLTVTSAQKNPTAFYLCASRLSGGASNTGELFFGEGSRLTVL.

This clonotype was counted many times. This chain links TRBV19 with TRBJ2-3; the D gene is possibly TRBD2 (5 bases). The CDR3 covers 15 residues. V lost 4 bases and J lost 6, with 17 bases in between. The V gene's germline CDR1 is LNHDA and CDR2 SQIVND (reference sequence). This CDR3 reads CASSSQDSRGDTQYF. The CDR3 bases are TGTGCCAGTAGTAGTCAGGACTCTCGTGGGGATACGCAGTATTTT.

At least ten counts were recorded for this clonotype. The CDR3 sequence: CASRGALNTEAFF. In DNA, the CDR3 is TGTGCCAGCAGGGGGGCACTGAACACTGAAGCTTTCTTT. The chain recombines TRBV2 with TRBJ1-1, with D possibly being TRBD1 (6 bases). Germline V gives CDR1 SNHLY, CDR2 FYNNEI. V lost 6 bases and J 0 bases, leaving 8 bases between the germline ends. This CDR3 contains 13 residues.

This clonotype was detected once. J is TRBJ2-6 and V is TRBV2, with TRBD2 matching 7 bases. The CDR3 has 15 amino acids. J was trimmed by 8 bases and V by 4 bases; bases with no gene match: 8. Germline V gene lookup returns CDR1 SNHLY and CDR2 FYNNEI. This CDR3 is CASSAGLVETNVLTF. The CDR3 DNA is TGTGCCAGCAGTGCTGGACTAGTCGAGACCAACGTCCTGACTTTC. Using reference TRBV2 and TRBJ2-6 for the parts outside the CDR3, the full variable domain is EPEVTQTPSHQVTQMGQEVILRCVPISNHLYFYWYRQILGQKVEFLVSFYNNEISEKSEIFDDQFSVERPDGSNFTLKIRSTKLEDSAMYFCASSAGLVETNVLTFGAGSRLTVL.

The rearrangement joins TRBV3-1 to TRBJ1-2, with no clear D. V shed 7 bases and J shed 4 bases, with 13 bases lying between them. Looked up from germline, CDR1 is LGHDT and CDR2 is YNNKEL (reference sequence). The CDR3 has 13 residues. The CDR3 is CASNLARSYGYTF. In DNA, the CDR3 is TGTGCCAGCAACCTCGCCAGGAGCTATGGCTACACCTTC.

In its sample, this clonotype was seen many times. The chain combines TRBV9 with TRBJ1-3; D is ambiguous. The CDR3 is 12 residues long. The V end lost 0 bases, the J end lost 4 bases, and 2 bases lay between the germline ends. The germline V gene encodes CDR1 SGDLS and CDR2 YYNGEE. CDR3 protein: CASSVVGNTIYF. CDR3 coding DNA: TGTGCCAGCAGCGTAGTCGGAAACACCATATATTTT.

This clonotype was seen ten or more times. CDR3 protein: CASSQRFRRSSYEQYF. The CDR3 nucleotides are TGCGCCAGCAGCCAGAGGTTTCGACGTAGCTCCTACGAGCAGTACTTC. The V call is TRBV4-1, the J call TRBJ2-7; D is unresolved. The CDR3 consists of 16 residues. V was pared by 3 bases and J by 0 bases, with 15 bases between. Germline values: CDR1 MGHRA, CDR2 YSYEKL.

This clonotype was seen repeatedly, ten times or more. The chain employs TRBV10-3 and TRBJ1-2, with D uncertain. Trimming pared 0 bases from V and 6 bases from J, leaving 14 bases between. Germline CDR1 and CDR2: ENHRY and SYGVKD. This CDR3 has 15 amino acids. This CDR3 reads CAISESPFALNGYTF. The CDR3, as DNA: TGTGCCATCAGTGAGTCCCCCTTTGCCCTGAATGGCTACACCTTC.

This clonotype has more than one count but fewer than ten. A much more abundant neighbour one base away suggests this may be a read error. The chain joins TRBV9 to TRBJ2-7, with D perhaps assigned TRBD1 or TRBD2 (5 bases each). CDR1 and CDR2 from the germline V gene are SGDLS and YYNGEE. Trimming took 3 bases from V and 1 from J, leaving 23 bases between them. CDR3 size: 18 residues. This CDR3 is CASSAGYRGASPSYEQYF. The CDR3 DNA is TGTGCCAGCAGCGCCGGTTACCGGGGCGCCTCGCCTTCCTACGAGCAGTACTTC.

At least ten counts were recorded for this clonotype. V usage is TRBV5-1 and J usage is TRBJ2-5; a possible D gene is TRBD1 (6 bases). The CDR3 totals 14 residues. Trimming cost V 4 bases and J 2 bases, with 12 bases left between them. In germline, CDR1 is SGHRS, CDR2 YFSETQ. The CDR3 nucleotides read TGCGCCAGCAGCGCCTGGACAGCTCAAGAGACCCAGTACTTC. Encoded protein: CASSAWTAQETQYF.